These 12 T cell receptor beta chains came from one sample sequenced in a study of Graves' ophthalmopathy and Graves' hyperthyroidism. Amplification of the TCR beta CDR3 regions used RNA transcripts (as template). The authors performed first-round RT-PCR with HTBI primers and then a second-round multiplex PCR. From the multiplex PCR reads, TCRdb called clonotypes with MiXCR, one entry per CDR3 protein. Here the sample spans around 590,000 distinct CDR3 sequences, less than 45% being singletons. The sequencing input was peripheral blood or thyroid tissue (not recorded which). Receptors were obtained from an adult man with Graves' hyperthyroidism.

A note on this clonotype: This may stem from a read error, because a much larger clone lies one nucleotide away. The genes are TRBV19 and TRBJ2-5; 9 bases fit TRBD1. The CDR3 covers 14 residues. Germline loops: CDR1 LNHDA, CDR2 SQIVND (reference sequence). The CDR3 nucleotides read TGTGCCAGTAGCCCGGGACAGGGAAGGGAGACCCAGCACTTC. Translation: CASSPGQGRETQHF.

This clonotype has a count of ten or more. The V call is TRBV10-3, the J call TRBJ2-6, with D perhaps matching TRBD1 (6 bases). V was clipped by 6 bases and J by 2 bases, with 17 bases between them. CDR3 length equals 17 residues. CDR1 is ENHRY and CDR2 is SYGVKD in the germline V gene. The CDR3 loop reads CAIRPEQGKPGANVLTF. CDR3 DNA sequence: TGTGCCATCAGACCCGAGCAGGGGAAACCTGGGGCCAACGTCCTGACTTTC.

At least ten counts were recorded for this clonotype. The chain couples TRBV12-5 to TRBJ1-1, with D unclear. The CDR3 is made up of 12 amino acids. Germline assignment: CDR1 LGHNT and CDR2 FRNRAP. V shed 7 bases and J shed 10 bases, with 16 bases lying between them. The CDR3 sequence is CASAPAASGAFF. The CDR3 DNA reads as TGTGCTAGTGCCCCCGCTGCCTCTGGAGCTTTCTTT.

The chain links TRBV19 to TRBJ1-3, with 7 bases aligning to TRBD1. J gave up 1 base and V 7 bases, and 7 bases lay outside the gene matches. CDR3 size: 15 residues. Germline V gene lookup returns CDR1 LNHDA and CDR2 SQIVND (reference sequence). The CDR3 here is CASTETGQSGNTIYF. CDR3 DNA sequence: TGTGCCAGTACCGAGACAGGGCAATCTGGAAACACCATATATTTT.

As regards this clonotype: A read error may be the cause here, since a much bigger clone is one base away. Since the CDR3 does not end with the conserved phenylalanine or tryptophan, this likely comes from a read error. This chain joins TRBV7-2 and TRBJ1-1; D is possibly TRBD1 (5 bases). Germline V gene sequence: CDR1 SGHTA, CDR2 FQGNSA. Trimming took off 6 bases at V and 3 bases at J, with 14 bases between the two ends. The CDR3 contains 14 residues. The CDR3 DNA reads as TGTGCCAGCAGACTTGGGACGGAATACACTGAAGCTTTCCTT. It yields the protein CASRLGTEYTEAFL.

This clonotype was detected only a few times. V and J are TRBV5-8 and TRBJ1-1, with D possibly matching TRBD1 (5 bases). The V gene lost 1 base and the J gene lost 1 base, with 17 bases spanning the gap. CDR3 length equals 17 residues. CDR1 is SGHTS and CDR2 is YDEGEE in the germline V gene. The CDR3 reads CASSLRARDGPNTEAFF. The CDR3, as DNA: TGTGCCAGCAGCTTGCGGGCCCGGGACGGACCGAACACTGAAGCTTTCTTT.

J is TRBJ2-5 and V is TRBV10-3; D is possibly TRBD2 (6 bases). Germline lookup yields CDR1 ENHRY and CDR2 SYGVKD. The CDR3 contains 10 residues. The CDR3 region is CTTSWETQYF. As DNA, the CDR3 is TGTACCACTAGCTGGGAGACCCAGTACTTC.

Concerning this clonotype itself: One end of the junction is discordant with germline, which a read error may explain. The chain uses TRBV5-1 and TRBJ2-1, with 11 bases identical to TRBD2. The V gene's germline CDR1 is SGHRS and CDR2 YFSETQ. The CDR3 sequence is 17 residues long. CDR3 sequence: CASRSSLAGGNYNEQFF. CDR3 bases: TGTGCCAGCAGATCGTCTTTAGCGGGAGGGAACTACAATGAGCAGTTCTTC.

The chain recombines TRBV5-1 with TRBJ1-1; D is perhaps TRBD1 (5 bases). The V and J ends lost 3 bases and 5 bases respectively, with 14 bases between them. Germline lookup yields CDR1 SGHRS and CDR2 YFSETQ. This CDR3 spans 14 amino acids. The CDR3 DNA reads as TGCGCCAGCAGCTCAAGGGGCGCGAGAACTGAAGCTTTCTTT. It codes for CASSSRGARTEAFF. Complete variable domain (other parts from reference TRBV5-1 and TRBJ1-1): KAGVTQTPRYLIKTRGQQVTLSCSPISGHRSVSWYQQTPGQGLQFLFEYFSETQRNKGNFPGRFSGRQFSNSRSEMNVSTLELGDSALYLCASSSRGARTEAFFGQGTRLTVV.

This clonotype was found many times. Here the CDR3 reads CASSGGSAGELFF. In DNA form, the CDR3 reads TGTGCCAGCAGCGGCGGGAGTGCCGGGGAGCTGTTTTTT. The rearrangement links TRBV5-8 to TRBJ2-2, with TRBD2 matching over 7 bases. The J segment lost 6 bases and the V segment lost 4 bases, leaving 3 bases of the junction unmatched. The V gene's germline CDR1 is SGHTS and CDR2 YDEGEE. The CDR3 covers 13 residues.

This chain uses TRBV14 with TRBJ2-2, with D possibly matching TRBD2 (6 bases). Germline V gene sequence: CDR1 SGHDN, CDR2 FVKESK. The CDR3 has 14 amino acids. The germline V and J ends were trimmed by 1 base and 6 bases, with 9 bases remaining between them. CDR3 DNA sequence: TGTGCCAGCAGCCAAGCGGGAGTATCCGGGGAGCTGTTTTTT. This translates into CASSQAGVSGELFF. The variable domain in full, completed from reference TRBV14 and TRBJ2-2, reads EAGVTQFPSHSVIEKGQTVTLRCDPISGHDNLYWYRRVMGKEIKFLLHFVKESKQDESGMPNNRFLAERTGGTYSTLKVQPAELEDSGVYFCASSQAGVSGELFFGEGSRLTVL.

In this sample, this clonotype turned up many times. V gene TRBV20-1 combines with J gene TRBJ1-4; D might be TRBD1 (6 bases). This CDR3 has 14 residues. Between the trimmed V and J ends, which lost 6 bases and 0 bases, there was a span of 11 bases. Germline CDR1 and CDR2: DFQATT and SNEGSKA (reference sequence). The CDR3 loop is CSAHGTSTNEKLFF. The CDR3 region has the DNA TGCAGTGCCCACGGGACATCAACTAATGAAAAACTGTTTTTT.